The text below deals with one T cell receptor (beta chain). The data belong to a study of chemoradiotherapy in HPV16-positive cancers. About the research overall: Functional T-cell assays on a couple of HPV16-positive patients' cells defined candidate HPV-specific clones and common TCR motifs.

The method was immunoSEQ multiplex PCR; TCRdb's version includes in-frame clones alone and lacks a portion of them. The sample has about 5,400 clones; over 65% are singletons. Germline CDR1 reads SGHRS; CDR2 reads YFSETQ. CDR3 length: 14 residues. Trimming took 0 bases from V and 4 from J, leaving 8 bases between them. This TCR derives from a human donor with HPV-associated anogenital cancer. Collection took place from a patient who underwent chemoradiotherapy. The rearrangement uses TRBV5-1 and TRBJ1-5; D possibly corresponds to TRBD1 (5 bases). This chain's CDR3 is CASSLVSGNQPQHF. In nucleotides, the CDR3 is TGCGCCAGCAGCTTGGTGTCAGGGAATCAGCCCCAGCATTTT. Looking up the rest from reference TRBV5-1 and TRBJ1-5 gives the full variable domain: KAGVTQTPRYLIKTRGQQVTLSCSPISGHRSVSWYQQTPGQGLQFLFEYFSETQRNKGNFPGRFSGRQFSNSRSEMNVSTLELGDSALYLCASSLVSGNQPQHFGDGTRLSIL.